This paragraph covers one TCR beta chain sequence. This entry comes from a study of blood T cell repertoires in COVID-19. As for the study in general: Samples representing acute and convalescent COVID-19 were sourced from the United States, Italy and Spain.

Unmatched junction bases numbered 15, after V lost 4 bases and J lost 9 bases. Germline CDR1 is LNHDA and CDR2 is SQIVND (reference sequence). The CDR3 loop spans 16 amino acids. Authors' data handling: Amplification with reference gene primers provided the estimates of nucleated cell counts. The protocol was immunoSEQ multiplex PCR, while the TCRdb copy is restricted to in-frame clones and leaves out a portion. From that table come the V and J calls and clone size; the DNA was used to work out D and trimming. The sample consists of about 140,000 clones, around 80% of them appearing once. Material for sequencing was peripheral blood. The V call is TRBV19, the J call TRBJ2-3, with TRBD1 identical over 8 bases. This TCR derives from a human donor in a cohort sampled during active COVID-19. In DNA, the CDR3 is TGTGCCAGTAGTAGGGGACAGGAGGGGGGCCAGGCGACGCAGTATTTT. Translation: CASSRGQEGGQATQYF.